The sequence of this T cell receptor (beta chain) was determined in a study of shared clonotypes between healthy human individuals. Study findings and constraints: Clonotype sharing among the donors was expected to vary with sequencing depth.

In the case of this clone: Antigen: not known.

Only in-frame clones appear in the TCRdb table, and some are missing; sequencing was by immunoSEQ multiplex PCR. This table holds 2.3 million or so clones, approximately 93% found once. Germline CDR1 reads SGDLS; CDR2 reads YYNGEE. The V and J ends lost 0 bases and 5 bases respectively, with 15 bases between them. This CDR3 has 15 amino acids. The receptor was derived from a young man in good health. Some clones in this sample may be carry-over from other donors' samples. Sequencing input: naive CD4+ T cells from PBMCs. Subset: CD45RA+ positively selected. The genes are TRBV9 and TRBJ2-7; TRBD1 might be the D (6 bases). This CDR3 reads CASSVDSGDYHEQYF. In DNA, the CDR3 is TGTGCCAGCAGCGTAGATTCAGGGGATTACCACGAGCAGTACTTC.